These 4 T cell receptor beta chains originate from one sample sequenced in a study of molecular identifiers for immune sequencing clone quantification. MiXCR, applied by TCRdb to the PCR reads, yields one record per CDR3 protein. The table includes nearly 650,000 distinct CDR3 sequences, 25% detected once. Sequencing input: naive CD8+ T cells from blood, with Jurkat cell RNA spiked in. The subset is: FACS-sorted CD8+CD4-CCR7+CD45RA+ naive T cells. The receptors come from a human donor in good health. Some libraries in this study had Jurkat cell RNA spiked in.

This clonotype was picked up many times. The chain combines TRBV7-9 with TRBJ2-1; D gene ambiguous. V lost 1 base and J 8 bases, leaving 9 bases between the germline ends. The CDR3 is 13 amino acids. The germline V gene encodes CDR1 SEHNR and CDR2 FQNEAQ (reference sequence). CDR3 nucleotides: TGTGCCAGCAGCTTAGGTCTAGTCGATGAGCAGTTCTTC. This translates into CASSLGLVDEQFF. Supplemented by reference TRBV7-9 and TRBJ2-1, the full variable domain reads DTGVSQNPRHKITKRGQNVTFRCDPISEHNRLYWYRQTLGQGPEFLTYFQNEAQLEKSRLLSDRFSAERPKGSFSTLEIQRTEQGDSAMYLCASSLGLVDEQFFGPGTRLTVL.

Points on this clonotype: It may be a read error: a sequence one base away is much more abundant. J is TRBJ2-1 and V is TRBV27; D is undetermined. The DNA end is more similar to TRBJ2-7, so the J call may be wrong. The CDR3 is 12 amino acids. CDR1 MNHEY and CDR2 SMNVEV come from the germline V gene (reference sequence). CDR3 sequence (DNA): TGTGCCAGCAGTGACTTCTACAATGAGCAGTACTTC. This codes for CASSDFYNEQYF.

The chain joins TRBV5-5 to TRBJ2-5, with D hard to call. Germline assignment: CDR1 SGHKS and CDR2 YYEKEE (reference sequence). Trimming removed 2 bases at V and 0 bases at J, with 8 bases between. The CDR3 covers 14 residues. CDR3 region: CASSFGPYQETQYF. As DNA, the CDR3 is TGTGCCAGCAGCTTTGGTCCGTACCAAGAGACCCAGTACTTC.

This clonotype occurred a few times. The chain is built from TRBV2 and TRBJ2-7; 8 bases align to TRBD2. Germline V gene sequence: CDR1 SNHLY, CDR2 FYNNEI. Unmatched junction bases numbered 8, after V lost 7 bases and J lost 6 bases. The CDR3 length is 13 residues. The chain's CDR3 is CASITGGPIEQYF. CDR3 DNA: TGTGCCAGCATTACGGGAGGGCCAATCGAGCAGTACTTC.